This is a list of T cell receptor beta chains from one sample in a study of monozygotic twins with inflammatory bowel disease. TCRdb reanalyzed the 5' RACE reads, giving one entry per CDR3 protein sequence and no DNA. This listing includes about 210,000 distinct CDR3 sequences. The sample taken for sequencing was blood. The receptors stem from a human donor with ulcerative colitis or Crohn's disease, or a healthy co-twin of an affected twin (not recorded which). Both conserved end residues are part of each CDR3. Fields, in order: V gene, J gene, CDR3 protein.

V gene: TRBV20-1
J gene: TRBJ2-7
CDR3 protein: CSARDPSSRQGTPYEQYF

V gene: TRBV12-3/TRBV12-4
J gene: TRBJ1-2
CDR3 protein: CASKGGVNYGYTF

V gene: TRBV7-8
J gene: TRBJ2-5
CDR3 protein: CASSLVVGDFQYF

V gene: TRBV9
J gene: TRBJ2-2
CDR3 protein: CASSVGGHYTGELFF

V gene: TRBV15
J gene: TRBJ1-5
CDR3 protein: CATSRPPTGTRNQPQHF

V gene: TRBV5-1
J gene: TRBJ1-2
CDR3 protein: CASTLVDPAGGYTF

V gene: TRBV5-1
J gene: TRBJ2-5
CDR3 protein: CASSPRREETQYF

V gene: TRBV4-1
J gene: TRBJ2-7
CDR3 protein: CASSQVTTGNYEQYF

V gene: TRBV6-6
J gene: TRBJ1-5
CDR3 protein: CASRLDSNQPQHF

V gene: TRBV20-1
J gene: TRBJ2-1
CDR3 protein: CSATIAGAPAYEQFF

V gene: TRBV11-1
J gene: TRBJ2-7
CDR3 protein: CASSFTVTYEQYF

V gene: TRBV5-1
J gene: TRBJ1-2
CDR3 protein: CASSPSRGDYGYTF

V gene: TRBV7-8
J gene: TRBJ2-5
CDR3 protein: CASSLPFGQGGQETQYF

V gene: TRBV5-1
J gene: TRBJ1-1
CDR3 protein: CASSLEAGDSTEAFF

V gene: TRBV7-2
J gene: TRBJ2-1
CDR3 protein: CASSRSGGAYNEQFF

V gene: TRBV6-6
J gene: TRBJ2-1
CDR3 protein: CASSQLLYNEQFF

V gene: TRBV2
J gene: TRBJ1-2
CDR3 protein: CASSEGSGRTVYGYTF